These 10 T cell receptor beta chains share one sample of origin, sequenced in a study of cytomegalovirus exposure and HLA in healthy donors. Primers: 60 Vbeta forward and 13 Jbeta reverse. Here immunoSEQ multiplex PCR was the method, and the copy in TCRdb shows in-frame clones only, minus some. In the table there are fewer than 150,000 clones, approximately 72% of which are singletons. Sample: PBMCs. The source is a woman aged 40 to 49 in good health and CMV-seropositive.

The chain employs TRBV7-8 and TRBJ2-2, with TRBD1 as a possible D gene (5 bases). V lost 5 bases and J 1 base, leaving 17 bases between the germline ends. Germline V gene data show CDR1 as SGHVS and CDR2 as FQNEAQ. The CDR3 is 17 residues long. In DNA, the CDR3 is TGTGCCAGCAGCCTAAGACAACCGACAGTGAACACCGGGGAGCTGTTTTTT. It specifies CASSLRQPTVNTGELFF.

This clone was counted a few times. The chain employs TRBV5-1 and TRBJ1-1; D unclear. Germline V gene data show CDR1 as SGHRS and CDR2 as YFSETQ. V was pared by 3 bases and J by 0 bases, with 6 bases between. The length of the CDR3 is 13 residues. CDR3 bases: TGCGCCAGCAGCTCCCAGGTGAACACTGAAGCTTTCTTT. Translation: CASSSQVNTEAFF.

The chain recombines TRBV7-2 with TRBJ2-7; TRBD1 aligns across 7 bases. CDR1 is SGHTA and CDR2 is FQGNSA in the germline V gene. Germline trimming cut 5 bases from V and 6 bases from J; bases unmatched to any gene: 10. This CDR3 has 14 residues. CDR3 nucleotide sequence: TGTGCCAGCAGCAACACCGGGACAGTGCTCGAGCAGTACTTC. Its translation is CASSNTGTVLEQYF.

The chain is built from TRBV10-3 and TRBJ2-7, with TRBD1 matching over 8 bases. V lost 3 bases, J lost 3 bases, and 4 bases stayed unmatched. Germline values: CDR1 ENHRY, CDR2 SYGVKD. The CDR3 runs 14 residues. As DNA, the CDR3 is TGTGCCATCAGTGAAGGGGGGACAGGCTACGAGCAGTACTTC. It encodes CAISEGGTGYEQYF.

The chain employs TRBV7-2 and TRBJ1-5, with 9 positions matching TRBD1. V trimming: 6 bases; J trimming: 0 bases; junction bases outside the gene matches: 3. The CDR3 length is 15 residues. CDR1 and CDR2 (germline): SGHTA, FQGNSA. The DNA for the CDR3 is TGTGCCAGCAGTCGACAGGGGGTTAGCAATCAGCCCCAGCATTTT. It yields the protein CASSRQGVSNQPQHF.

This chain connects TRBV6-5 to TRBJ1-1; perhaps TRBD1 as D (5 bases). The V end lost 0 bases, the J end lost 10 bases, and 15 bases lay between the germline ends. This CDR3 is built from 14 residues. Germline assignment: CDR1 MNHEY and CDR2 SVGAGI. DNA of the CDR3: TGTGCCAGCAGTTACTCGGCACAGGTCAGCCCAGCTTTCTTT. Translated, it gives CASSYSAQVSPAFF.

The chain has TRBV5-6 and TRBJ2-7, with 8 bases fitting TRBD1. Germline CDR1 is SGHDT and CDR2 is YYEEEE. This CDR3 contains 13 residues. J gave up 6 bases and V 4 bases, and 6 bases lay outside the gene matches. The CDR3 DNA follows: TGTGCCAGCAGCCGGACAGGGTCTGGCGAGCAGTACTTC. It yields the protein CASSRTGSGEQYF.

The V and J genes are TRBV4-1 and TRBJ1-2; weak D call: TRBD1 (5 bases). The V and J ends lost 0 bases and 2 bases respectively, with 7 bases between them. The CDR3 has 14 residues. The germline CDR1 and CDR2 sequences are MGHRA and YSYEKL. Here the CDR3 reads CASSQEQDNYGYTF. Here the CDR3 DNA reads TGCGCCAGCAGCCAAGAACAGGACAACTATGGCTACACCTTC.

In its sample, this clone was seen a few times. This chain links TRBV19 with TRBJ2-5, with 8 positions matching TRBD2. This CDR3 has 19 residues. Germline V gene data show CDR1 as LNHDA and CDR2 as SQIVND (reference sequence). Trimming cost V 3 bases and J 1 base; bases outside gene matches: 16. This CDR3 reads CASSISIGLGTSGQETQYF. In nucleotides, the CDR3 is TGTGCCAGTAGTATTAGTATTGGATTGGGCACTAGCGGCCAAGAGACCCAGTACTTC.

This clone was picked up one time. This chain joins TRBV19 and TRBJ1-1; D is perhaps TRBD1 (5 bases). The germline V and J ends were trimmed by 4 bases and 0 bases, with 12 bases remaining between them. Germline CDR1 reads LNHDA; CDR2 reads SQIVND (reference sequence). There are 15 residues in the CDR3. CDR3 residues: CASSTLDRLNTEAFF. In DNA form, the CDR3 reads TGTGCCAGTAGTACTCTAGACAGATTGAACACTGAAGCTTTCTTT.